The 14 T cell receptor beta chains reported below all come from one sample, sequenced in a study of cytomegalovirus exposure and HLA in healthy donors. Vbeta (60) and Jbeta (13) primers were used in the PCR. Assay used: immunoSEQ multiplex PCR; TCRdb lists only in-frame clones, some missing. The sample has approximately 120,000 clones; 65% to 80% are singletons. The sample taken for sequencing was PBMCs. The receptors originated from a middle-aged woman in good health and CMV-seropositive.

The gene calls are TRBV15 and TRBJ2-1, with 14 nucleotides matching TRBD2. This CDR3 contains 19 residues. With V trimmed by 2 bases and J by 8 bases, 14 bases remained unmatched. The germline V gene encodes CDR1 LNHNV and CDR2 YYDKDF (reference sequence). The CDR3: CATSRLKPGTSGSRHEQFF. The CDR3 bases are TGTGCCACCAGCAGACTTAAACCCGGGACTAGCGGGAGTCGGCATGAGCAGTTCTTC. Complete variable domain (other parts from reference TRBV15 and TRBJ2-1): DAMVIQNPRYQVTQFGKPVTLSCSQTLNHNVMYWYQQKSSQAPKLLFHYYDKDFNNEADTPDNFQSRRPNTSFCFLDIRSPGLGDTAMYLCATSRLKPGTSGSRHEQFFGPGTRLTVL.

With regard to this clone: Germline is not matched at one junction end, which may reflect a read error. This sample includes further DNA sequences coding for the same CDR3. The CDR3 DNA follows: TGTGCCAGCAGCCATCAGGCTGTAAACACTGAGGCTTTCTTT. This sequence encodes CASSHQAVNTEAFF. The chain joins TRBV7-8 to TRBJ1-1; no clear D. There are 14 residues in the CDR3. CDR1 is SGHVS, CDR2 FQNEAQ, per germline.

This CDR3 reads CASSLGQLITTSGTYEQYF. DNA for the CDR3: TGCGCCAGCAGCTTGGGACAGCTGATAACCACTAGCGGGACCTACGAGCAGTACTTC. The chain joins TRBV5-1 to TRBJ2-7, with TRBD2 matching over 10 bases. The ends lost 0 bases at V and 2 bases at J; junction bases unmatched: 14. This CDR3 has 19 amino acids. From germline, CDR1 is SGHRS and CDR2 YFSETQ.

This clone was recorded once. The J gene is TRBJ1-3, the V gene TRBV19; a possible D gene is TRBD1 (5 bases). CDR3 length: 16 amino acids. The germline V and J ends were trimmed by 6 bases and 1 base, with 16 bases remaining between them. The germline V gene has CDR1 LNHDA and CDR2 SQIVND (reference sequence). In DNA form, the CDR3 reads TGTGCCAGTAGCTATAGAAGGGGCGAGTCTGGAAACACCATATATTTT. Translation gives CASSYRRGESGNTIYF.

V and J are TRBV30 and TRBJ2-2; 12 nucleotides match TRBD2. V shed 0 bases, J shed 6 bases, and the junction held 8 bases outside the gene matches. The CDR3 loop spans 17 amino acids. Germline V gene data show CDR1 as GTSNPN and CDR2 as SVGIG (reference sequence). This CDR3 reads CAWSVLAGGQSPGELFF. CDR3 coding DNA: TGTGCCTGGAGTGTGCTAGCGGGAGGGCAAAGTCCCGGGGAGCTGTTTTTT.

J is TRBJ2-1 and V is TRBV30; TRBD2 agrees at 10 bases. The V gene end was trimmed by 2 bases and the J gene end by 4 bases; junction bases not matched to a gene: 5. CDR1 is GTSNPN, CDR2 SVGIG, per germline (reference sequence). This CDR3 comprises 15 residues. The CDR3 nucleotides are TGTGCCTGGAGTCGACCGGGACTAGCGTACAATGAGCAGTTCTTC. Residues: CAWSRPGLAYNEQFF. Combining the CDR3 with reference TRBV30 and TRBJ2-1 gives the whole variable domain SQTIHQWPATLVQPVGSPLSLECTVEGTSNPNLYWYRQAAGRGLQLLFYSVGIGQISSEVPQNLSASRPQDRQFILSSKKLLLSDSGFYLCAWSRPGLAYNEQFFGPGTRLTVL.

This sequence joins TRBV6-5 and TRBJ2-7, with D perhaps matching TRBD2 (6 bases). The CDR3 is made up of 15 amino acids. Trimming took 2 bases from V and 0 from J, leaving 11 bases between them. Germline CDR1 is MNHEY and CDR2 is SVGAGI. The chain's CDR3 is CASSYIAEGSYEQYF. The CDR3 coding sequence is TGTGCCAGCAGTTACATAGCGGAAGGCTCCTACGAGCAGTACTTC.

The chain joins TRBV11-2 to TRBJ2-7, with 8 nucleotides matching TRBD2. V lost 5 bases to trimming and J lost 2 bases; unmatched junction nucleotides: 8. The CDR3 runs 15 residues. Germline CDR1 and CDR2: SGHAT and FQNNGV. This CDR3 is CASSPIDSGTYEQYF. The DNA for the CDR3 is TGTGCCAGCAGCCCTATCGATAGCGGGACCTACGAGCAGTACTTC.

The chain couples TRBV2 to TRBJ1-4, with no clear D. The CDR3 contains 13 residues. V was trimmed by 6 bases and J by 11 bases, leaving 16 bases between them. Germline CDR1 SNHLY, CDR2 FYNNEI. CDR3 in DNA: TGTGCCAGCAGGTGGAGTGTAACGCTGAAACTGTTTTTT. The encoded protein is CASRWSVTLKLFF.

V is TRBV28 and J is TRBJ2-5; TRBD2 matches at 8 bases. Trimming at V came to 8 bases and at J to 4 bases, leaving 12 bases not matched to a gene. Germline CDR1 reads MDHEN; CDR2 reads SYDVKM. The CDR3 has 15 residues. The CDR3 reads CASRSPRLASETQYF. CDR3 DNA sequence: TGTGCCAGCCGCTCCCCCCGACTAGCGTCAGAGACCCAGTACTTC.

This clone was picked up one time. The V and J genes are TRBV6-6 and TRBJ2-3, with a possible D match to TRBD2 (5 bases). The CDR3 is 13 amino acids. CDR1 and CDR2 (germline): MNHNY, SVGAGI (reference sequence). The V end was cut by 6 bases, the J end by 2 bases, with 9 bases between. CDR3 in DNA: TGTGCCAGCAGCCTAGCTATCACAGATACGCAGTATTTT. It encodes CASSLAITDTQYF.

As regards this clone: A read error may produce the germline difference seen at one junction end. CDR3 sequence reads: CAGSDQGAQDCYF. The CDR3 nucleotides read TGTGCCGGCAGTGATCAGGGGGCGCAAGACTGCTACTTC. The chain uses TRBV2 and TRBJ2-5, with 8 bases identical to TRBD1. CDR3 length: 13 amino acids. Germline lookup yields CDR1 SNHLY and CDR2 FYNNEI.

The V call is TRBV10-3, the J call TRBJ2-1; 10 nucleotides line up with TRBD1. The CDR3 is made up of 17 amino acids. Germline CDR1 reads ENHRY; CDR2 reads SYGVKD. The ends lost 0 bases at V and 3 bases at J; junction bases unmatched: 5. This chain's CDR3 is CAISESRDRGDYNEQFF. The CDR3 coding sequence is TGTGCCATCAGTGAGTCGAGGGACAGGGGTGACTACAATGAGCAGTTCTTC.

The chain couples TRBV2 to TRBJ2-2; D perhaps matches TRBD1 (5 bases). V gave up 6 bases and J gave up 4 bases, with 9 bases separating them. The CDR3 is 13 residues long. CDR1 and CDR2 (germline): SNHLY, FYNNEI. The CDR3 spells CASRTDSTGELFF. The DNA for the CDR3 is TGTGCCAGCAGAACCGACAGCACCGGGGAGCTGTTTTTT.